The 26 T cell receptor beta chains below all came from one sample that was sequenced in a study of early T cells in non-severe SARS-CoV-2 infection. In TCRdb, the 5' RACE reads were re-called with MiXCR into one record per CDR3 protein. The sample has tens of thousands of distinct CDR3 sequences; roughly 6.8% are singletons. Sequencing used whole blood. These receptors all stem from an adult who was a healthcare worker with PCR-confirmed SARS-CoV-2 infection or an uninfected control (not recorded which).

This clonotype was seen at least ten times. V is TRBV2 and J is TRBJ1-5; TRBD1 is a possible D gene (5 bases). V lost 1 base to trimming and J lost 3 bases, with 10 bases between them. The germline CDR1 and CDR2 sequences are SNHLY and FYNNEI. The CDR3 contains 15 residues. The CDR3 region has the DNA TGTGCCAGCAGTGAAGACAGGCTATCCAATCAGCCCCAGCATTTT. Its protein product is CASSEDRLSNQPQHF.

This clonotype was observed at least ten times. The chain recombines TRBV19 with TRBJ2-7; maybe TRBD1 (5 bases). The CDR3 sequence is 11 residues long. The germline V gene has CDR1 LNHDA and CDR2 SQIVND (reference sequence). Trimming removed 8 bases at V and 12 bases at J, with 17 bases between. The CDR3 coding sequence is TGTGCCAGTGGTGGGGCGGACCTAAGGTACTTC. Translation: CASGGADLRYF.

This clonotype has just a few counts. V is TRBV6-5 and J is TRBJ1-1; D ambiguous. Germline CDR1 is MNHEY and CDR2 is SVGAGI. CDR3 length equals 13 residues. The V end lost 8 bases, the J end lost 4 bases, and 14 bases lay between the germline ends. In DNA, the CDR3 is TGTGCCAGCCGAAAAATAGCAGGCACTGAAGCTTTCTTT. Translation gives CASRKIAGTEAFF.

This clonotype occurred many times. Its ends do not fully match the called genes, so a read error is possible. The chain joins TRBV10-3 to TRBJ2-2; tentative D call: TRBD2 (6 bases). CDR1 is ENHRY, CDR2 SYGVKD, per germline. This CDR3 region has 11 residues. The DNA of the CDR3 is TGTGCCATCAGTGAGGGCGGGGCGCTGTTTTTT. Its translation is CAISEGGALFF.

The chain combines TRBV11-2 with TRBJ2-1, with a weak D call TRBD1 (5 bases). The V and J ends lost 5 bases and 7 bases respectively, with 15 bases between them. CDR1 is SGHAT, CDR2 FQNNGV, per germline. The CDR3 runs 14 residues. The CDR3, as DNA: TGTGCCAGCAGCCACCTAGGGGATCGGAATGAGCAGTTCTTC. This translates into CASSHLGDRNEQFF.

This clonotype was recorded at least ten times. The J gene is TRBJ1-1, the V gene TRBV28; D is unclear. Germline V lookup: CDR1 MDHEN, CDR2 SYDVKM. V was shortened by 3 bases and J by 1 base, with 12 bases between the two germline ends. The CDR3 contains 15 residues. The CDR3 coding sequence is TGTGCCAGCAGTTTGGTCGCAGCCGGGAACACTGAAGCTTTCTTT. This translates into CASSLVAAGNTEAFF.

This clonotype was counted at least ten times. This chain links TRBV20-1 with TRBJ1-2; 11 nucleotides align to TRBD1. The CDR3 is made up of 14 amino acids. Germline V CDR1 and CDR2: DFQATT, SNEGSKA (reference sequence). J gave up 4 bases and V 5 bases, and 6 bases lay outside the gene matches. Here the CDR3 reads CSAPTGTGGYGYTF. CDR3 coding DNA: TGCAGTGCTCCCACCGGGACAGGGGGCTATGGCTACACCTTC.

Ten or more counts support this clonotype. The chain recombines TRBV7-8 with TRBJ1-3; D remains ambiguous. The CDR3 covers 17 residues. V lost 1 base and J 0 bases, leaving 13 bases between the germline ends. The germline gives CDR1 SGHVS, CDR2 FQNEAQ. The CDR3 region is CASSLGGIGNSGNTIYF. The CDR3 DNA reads TGTGCCAGCAGCTTAGGGGGAATCGGAAACTCTGGAAACACCATATATTTT.

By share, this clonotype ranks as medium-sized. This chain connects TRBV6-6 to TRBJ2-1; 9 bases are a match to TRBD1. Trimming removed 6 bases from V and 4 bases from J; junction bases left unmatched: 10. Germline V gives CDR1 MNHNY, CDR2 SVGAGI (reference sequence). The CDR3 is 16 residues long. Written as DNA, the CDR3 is TGTGCCAGCAGCAGCGCCGGGACAGGGACTTACAATGAGCAGTTCTTC. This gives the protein CASSSAGTGTYNEQFF.

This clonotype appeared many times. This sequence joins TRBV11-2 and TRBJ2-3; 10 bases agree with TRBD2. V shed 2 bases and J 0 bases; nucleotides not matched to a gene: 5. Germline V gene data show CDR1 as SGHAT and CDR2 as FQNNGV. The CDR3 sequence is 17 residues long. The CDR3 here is CASSLTLSGGSTDTQYF. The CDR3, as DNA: TGTGCCAGCAGCTTAACACTTAGCGGGGGGAGCACAGATACGCAGTATTTT.

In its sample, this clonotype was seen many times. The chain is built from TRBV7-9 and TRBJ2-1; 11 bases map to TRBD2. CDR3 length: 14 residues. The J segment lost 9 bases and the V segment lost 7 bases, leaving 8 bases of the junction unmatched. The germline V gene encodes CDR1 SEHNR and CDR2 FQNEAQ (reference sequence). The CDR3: CASNLAGGDTEQFF. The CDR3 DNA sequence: TGTGCCAGCAATCTAGCGGGGGGTGATACTGAGCAGTTCTTC.

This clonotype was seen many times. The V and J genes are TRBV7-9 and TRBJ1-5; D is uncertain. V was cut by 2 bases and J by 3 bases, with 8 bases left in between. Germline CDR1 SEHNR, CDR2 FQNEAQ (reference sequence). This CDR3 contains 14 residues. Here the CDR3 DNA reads TGTGCCAGCAGCTTAATAAGTGACAATCAGCCCCAGCATTTT. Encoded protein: CASSLISDNQPQHF.

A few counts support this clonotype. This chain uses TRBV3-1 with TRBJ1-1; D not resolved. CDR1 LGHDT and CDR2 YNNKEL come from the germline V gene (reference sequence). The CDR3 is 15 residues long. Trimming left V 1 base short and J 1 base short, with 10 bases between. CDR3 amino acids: CASSQVRAGNTEAFF. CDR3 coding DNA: TGTGCCAGCAGCCAAGTGAGGGCGGGGAACACTGAAGCTTTCTTT.

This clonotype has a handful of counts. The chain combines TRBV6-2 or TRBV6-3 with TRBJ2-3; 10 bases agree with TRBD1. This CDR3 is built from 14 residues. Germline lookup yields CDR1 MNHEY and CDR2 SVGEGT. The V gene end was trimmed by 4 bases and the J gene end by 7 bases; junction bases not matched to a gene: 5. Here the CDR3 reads CASSSTGGRNTQYF. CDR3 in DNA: TGTGCCAGCAGTTCGACAGGGGGCAGGAATACGCAGTATTTT.

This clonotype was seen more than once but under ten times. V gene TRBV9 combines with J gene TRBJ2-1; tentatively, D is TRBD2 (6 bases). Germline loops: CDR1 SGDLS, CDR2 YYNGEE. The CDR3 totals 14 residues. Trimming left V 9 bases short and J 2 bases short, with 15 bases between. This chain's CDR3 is CATARDSTYNEQFF. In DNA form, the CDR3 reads TGTGCCACGGCCCGGGACTCCACCTACAATGAGCAGTTCTTC.

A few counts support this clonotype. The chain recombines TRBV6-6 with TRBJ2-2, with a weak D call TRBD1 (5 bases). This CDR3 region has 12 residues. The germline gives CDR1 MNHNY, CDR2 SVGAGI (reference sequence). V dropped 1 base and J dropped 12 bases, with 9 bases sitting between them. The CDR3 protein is CASSYLQGKLFF. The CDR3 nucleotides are TGTGCCAGCAGTTACTTGCAGGGAAAGCTGTTTTTT.

The CDR3, as DNA: TGTGCCAGCAGTTACCTGGGACAGGAGCGCGAGCAGTACTTC. Encoded protein: CASSYLGQEREQYF. This chain uses TRBV12-3 or TRBV12-4 with TRBJ2-7; 8 bases are shared with TRBD1. The CDR3 has 14 amino acids. The V segment lost 4 bases and the J segment 6 bases; nucleotides outside the gene matches: 8.

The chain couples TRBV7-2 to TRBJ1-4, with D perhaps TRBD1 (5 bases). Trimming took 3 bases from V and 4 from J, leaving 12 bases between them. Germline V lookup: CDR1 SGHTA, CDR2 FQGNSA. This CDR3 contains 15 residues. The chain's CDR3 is CASSLGGAGNEKLFF. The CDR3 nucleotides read TGTGCCAGCAGCTTGGGGGGTGCTGGTAATGAAAAACTGTTTTTT.

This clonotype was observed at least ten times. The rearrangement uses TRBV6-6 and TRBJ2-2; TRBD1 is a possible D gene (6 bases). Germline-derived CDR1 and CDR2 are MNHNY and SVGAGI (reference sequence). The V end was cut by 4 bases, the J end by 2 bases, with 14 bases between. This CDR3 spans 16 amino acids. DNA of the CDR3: TGTGCCAGCAGTTGGCCACAGGGCCTCAACACCGGGGAGCTGTTTTTT. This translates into CASSWPQGLNTGELFF.

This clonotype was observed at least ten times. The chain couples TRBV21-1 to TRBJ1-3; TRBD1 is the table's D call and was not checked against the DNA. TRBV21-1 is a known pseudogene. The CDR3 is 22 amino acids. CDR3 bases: TGTGCCAGCAGCAAAGCGCTGAGACAGGGTCCGTTGGGTATGCTCTCTGGAAACACCATATATTTT. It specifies CASSKALRQGPLGMLSGNTIYF.

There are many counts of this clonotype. The CDR3 sequence is CASSFRGRDEKLFF. The DNA of the CDR3 is TGTGCCAGTAGTTTCCGTGGGCGGGATGAAAAACTGTTTTTT. The chain combines TRBV19 with TRBJ1-4; D remains ambiguous. The germline V and J ends were trimmed by 5 bases and 6 bases, with 13 bases remaining between them. This CDR3 has 14 amino acids. From germline, CDR1 is LNHDA and CDR2 SQIVND (reference sequence).

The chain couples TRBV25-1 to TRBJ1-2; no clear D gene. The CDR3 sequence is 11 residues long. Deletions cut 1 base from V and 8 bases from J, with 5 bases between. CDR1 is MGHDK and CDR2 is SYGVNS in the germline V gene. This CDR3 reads CASSELWGYTF. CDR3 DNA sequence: TGTGCCAGCAGTGAATTGTGGGGCTACACCTTC.

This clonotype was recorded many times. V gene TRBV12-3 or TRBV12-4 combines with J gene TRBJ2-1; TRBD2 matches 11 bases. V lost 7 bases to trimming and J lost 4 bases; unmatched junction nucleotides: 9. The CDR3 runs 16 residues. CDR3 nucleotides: TGTGCCAGCAAAACCTGGGCTAGCGGGGGGTACAATGAGCAGTTCTTC. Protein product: CASKTWASGGYNEQFF.

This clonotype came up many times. The CDR3 region is CASSYNYGEQYF. For the CDR3, the DNA is TGTGCCAGCAGTTACAACTACGGGGAGCAGTACTTC. This chain uses TRBV6-5 with TRBJ2-7; D is uncertain. The V end was cut by 2 bases, the J end by 7 bases, with 9 bases between. The germline gives CDR1 MNHEY, CDR2 SVGAGI. The CDR3 sequence is 12 residues long.

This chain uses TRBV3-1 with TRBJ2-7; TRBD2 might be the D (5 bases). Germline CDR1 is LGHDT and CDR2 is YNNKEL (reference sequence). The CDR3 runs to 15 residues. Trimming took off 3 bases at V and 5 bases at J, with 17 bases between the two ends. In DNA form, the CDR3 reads TGTGCCAGCAGCCACACTGACTACCTCTTAGACGAGCAGTACTTC. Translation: CASSHTDYLLDEQYF.

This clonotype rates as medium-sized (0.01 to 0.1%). CDR3 bases: TGTGCCAGCAGCTTAGGAACTTCCACAGATACGCAGTATTTT. Residues: CASSLGTSTDTQYF. V and J are TRBV7-2 and TRBJ2-3, with D hard to call. Deletions cut 1 base from V and 2 bases from J, with 7 bases between. Germline loops: CDR1 SGHTA, CDR2 FQGNSA. The CDR3 is made up of 14 amino acids.